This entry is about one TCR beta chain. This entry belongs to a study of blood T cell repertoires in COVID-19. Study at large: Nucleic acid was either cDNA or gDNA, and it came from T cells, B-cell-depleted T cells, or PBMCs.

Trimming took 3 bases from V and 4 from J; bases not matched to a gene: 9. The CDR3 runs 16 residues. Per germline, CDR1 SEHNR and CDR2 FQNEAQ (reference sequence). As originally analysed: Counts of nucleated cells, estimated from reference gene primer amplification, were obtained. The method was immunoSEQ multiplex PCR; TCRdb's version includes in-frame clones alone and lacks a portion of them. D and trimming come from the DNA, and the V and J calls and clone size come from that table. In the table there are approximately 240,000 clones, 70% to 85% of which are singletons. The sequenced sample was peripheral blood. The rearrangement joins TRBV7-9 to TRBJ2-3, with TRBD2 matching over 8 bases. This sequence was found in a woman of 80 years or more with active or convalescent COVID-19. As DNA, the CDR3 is TGTGCCAGCAGCTTCGGCGAGCGGGGGTCCGCAGATACGCAGTATTTT. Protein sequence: CASSFGERGSADTQYF.